The 29 T cell receptor beta chains presented below share a single source sample, sequenced in a study of blood T cell repertoires in COVID-19 (dated by TCRdb to the early 2020s). Libraries came from the immunoSEQ multiplex PCR assay. TCRdb took this table from immuneACCESS and kept in-frame rearrangements with V and J called. Such tables lack part of the clones; where checked against another copy, unresolved V genes explain under half of the gap, and the rest is unexplained. This sample comprises about 130,000 clones, more than 70% of them detected only once. The ten largest clones add up to about 5.4% of the sample. Source material: peripheral blood. The receptors stem from a human donor in a cohort sampled during active COVID-19.

Here the CDR3 reads CASSQAVSPGTTPYNEQFF. The CDR3 nucleotides read TGTGCCAGCAGCCAAGCCGTTTCTCCCGGGACTACTCCCTACAATGAGCAGTTCTTC. The chain couples TRBV3-1 (or the pseudogene TRBV3-2) to TRBJ2-1, with 7 bases that match TRBD2. The ends lost 1 base at V and 2 bases at J; junction bases unmatched: 14. The germline V gene encodes CDR1 LGHDT and CDR2 YNNKEL (reference sequence). The CDR3 spans 19 residues.

V gene TRBV5-1 combines with J gene TRBJ2-1; D might be TRBD2 (6 bases). The CDR3 consists of 12 residues. V was cut by 0 bases and J by 8 bases, with 6 bases left in between. The V gene's germline CDR1 is SGHRS and CDR2 YFSETQ. This CDR3 is CASSLASDEQFF. In DNA, the CDR3 is TGCGCCAGCAGCTTGGCTAGCGATGAGCAGTTCTTC.

In this sample, this clone turned up a few times. CDR3 bases: TGTGCCAGTAGACCCGGGACAGGAAACGAAAAACTGTTTTTT. It specifies CASRPGTGNEKLFF. V is TRBV19 and J is TRBJ1-4; 8 bases are a match to TRBD1. V was clipped by 6 bases and J by 8 bases; unmatched bases: 8. CDR1 LNHDA and CDR2 SQIVND come from the germline V gene (reference sequence). The CDR3 has 14 amino acids.

CDR3 loop: CATSDLAGPKREQFF. In nucleotides, the CDR3 is TGTGCCACCAGTGATTTAGCGGGACCCAAACGAGAGCAGTTCTTC. The chain has TRBV24-1 and TRBJ2-1; the match to TRBD2 covers 7 bases. The ends lost 1 base at V and 10 bases at J; junction bases unmatched: 9. Germline V gene data show CDR1 as KGHDR and CDR2 as SFDVKD. CDR3 length: 15 residues.

The chain uses TRBV7-9 and TRBJ2-7; D is possibly TRBD1 (5 bases). V was shortened by 1 base and J by 5 bases, with 12 bases between the two germline ends. The CDR3 length is 14 residues. In germline, CDR1 is SEHNR, CDR2 FQNEAQ (reference sequence). This chain's CDR3 is CASSLVSGSHEQYF. For the CDR3, the DNA is TGTGCCAGCAGCTTAGTTTCAGGGTCCCACGAGCAGTACTTC.

This clone was seen a handful of times. The chain is built from TRBV2 and TRBJ1-2, with D unresolved. Germline CDR1 is SNHLY and CDR2 is FYNNEI. Trimming pared 1 base from V and 8 bases from J, leaving 11 bases between. There are 13 residues in the CDR3. The CDR3 region is CASSEGEGWGYTF. CDR3 bases: TGTGCCAGCAGTGAAGGGGAGGGCTGGGGCTACACCTTC.

This chain joins TRBV18 and TRBJ2-1, with 11 bases lining up with TRBD2. Germline assignment: CDR1 KGHSH and CDR2 LQKENI. The CDR3 has 19 residues. Trimming took 3 bases from V and 2 from J; bases not matched to a gene: 12. This chain's CDR3 is CASSPRGLAGGGAYNEQFF. The CDR3 nucleotides read TGTGCCAGCTCACCCCGGGGGCTAGCGGGAGGAGGGGCCTACAATGAGCAGTTCTTC.

The gene calls are TRBV19 and TRBJ2-1, with D perhaps TRBD1 (7 bases). The CDR3 contains 16 residues. Germline values: CDR1 LNHDA, CDR2 SQIVND (reference sequence). The germline V and J ends were trimmed by 4 bases and 0 bases, with 13 bases remaining between them. CDR3: CASSTGGFSSYNEQFF. DNA of the CDR3: TGTGCCAGTAGTACAGGGGGGTTCAGCTCCTACAATGAGCAGTTCTTC.

This clone was recorded a few times. The genes are TRBV4-3 and TRBJ1-6, with 10 bases lining up with TRBD1. The germline gives CDR1 LGHNA, CDR2 YSLEER. V lost 0 bases and J lost 8; bases outside the gene matches: 7. This CDR3 has 17 amino acids. Written as DNA, the CDR3 is TGCGCCAGCAGCCAAGAGTTGGGACAGGGGAGTCATTCACCCCTCCACTTT. It codes for CASSQELGQGSHSPLHF.

The chain recombines TRBV7-2 with TRBJ1-5; 9 positions match TRBD1. This CDR3 comprises 14 residues. V lost 4 bases to trimming and J lost 7 bases; unmatched junction nucleotides: 5. Germline CDR1 is SGHTA and CDR2 is FQGNSA. The CDR3 sequence: CASSSDRGHQPQHF. The DNA of the CDR3 is TGTGCCAGCAGCTCGGACAGGGGTCACCAGCCCCAGCATTTT.

This clone was seen a handful of times. The rearrangement uses TRBV5-5 and TRBJ2-2, with TRBD2 as a possible D gene (6 bases). In germline, CDR1 is SGHKS, CDR2 YYEKEE (reference sequence). The germline V and J ends were trimmed by 1 base and 4 bases, with 17 bases remaining between them. The CDR3 has 17 residues. CDR3 nucleotides: TGTGCCAGCAGCTTGAGGTTATCGGCCGGGGGCACCGGGGAGCTGTTTTTT. Translating it yields CASSLRLSAGGTGELFF.

At least ten counts were recorded for this clone. The gene calls are TRBV5-5 and TRBJ2-3; the match to TRBD2 covers 10 bases. Germline V lookup: CDR1 SGHKS, CDR2 YYEKEE (reference sequence). With V trimmed by 2 bases and J by 0 bases, 12 bases remained unmatched. The CDR3 is 19 residues long. CDR3 in amino acids: CASSFLPLNSGRSTDTQYF. In DNA, the CDR3 is TGTGCCAGCAGCTTCCTACCCCTCAATAGCGGGAGGAGCACAGATACGCAGTATTTT. The full variable domain, completed using reference TRBV5-5 and TRBJ2-3, is DAGVTQSPTHLIKTRGQQVTLRCSPISGHKSVSWYQQVLGQGPQFIFQYYEKEERGRGNFPDRFSARQFPNYSSELNVNALLLGDSALYLCASSFLPLNSGRSTDTQYFGPGTRLTVL.

The CDR3 here is CASSPYRFADTQYF. In nucleotides, the CDR3 is TGCGCCAGCAGCCCTTACAGATTTGCAGATACGCAGTATTTT. The V and J genes are TRBV4-1 and TRBJ2-3; no reliable D call. Germline lookup yields CDR1 MGHRA and CDR2 YSYEKL. The CDR3 loop spans 14 amino acids. V was cut by 4 bases and J by 4 bases, with 12 bases left in between.

V is TRBV28 and J is TRBJ2-7, with 9 nucleotides matching TRBD2. V trimming: 3 bases; J trimming: 1 base; junction bases outside the gene matches: 7. The CDR3 contains 16 residues. Per the germline V gene, CDR1 is MDHEN and CDR2 is SYDVKM. Written as DNA, the CDR3 is TGTGCCAGCAGTTTTGGGGCTAGCGGGGCGTCCTACGAGCAGTACTTC. Protein: CASSFGASGASYEQYF.

The rearrangement uses TRBV19 and TRBJ2-3, with D possibly matching TRBD2 (5 bases). Germline V gives CDR1 LNHDA, CDR2 SQIVND (reference sequence). The CDR3 contains 16 residues. V was pared by 4 bases and J by 5 bases, with 19 bases between. Here the CDR3 reads CASSRGVGAAGDTQYF. In DNA form, the CDR3 reads TGTGCCAGTAGTAGAGGCGTTGGAGCGGCAGGAGATACGCAGTATTTT.

The chain recombines TRBV7-9 with TRBJ2-3, with TRBD2 identical over 14 bases. CDR1 is SEHNR, CDR2 FQNEAQ, per germline (reference sequence). CDR3 length: 18 amino acids. V was pared by 5 bases and J by 3 bases, with 10 bases of the junction left unmatched. The CDR3 loop reads CASSPWTSGRSGTDTQYF. CDR3 coding DNA: TGTGCCAGCAGCCCCTGGACTAGCGGGAGGTCTGGGACAGATACGCAGTATTTT. The variable domain in full, completed from reference TRBV7-9 and TRBJ2-3, reads DTGVSQNPRHKITKRGQNVTFRCDPISEHNRLYWYRQTLGQGPEFLTYFQNEAQLEKSRLLSDRFSAERPKGSFSTLEIQRTEQGDSAMYLCASSPWTSGRSGTDTQYFGPGTRLTVL.

The chain recombines TRBV18 with TRBJ2-2; tentative D call: TRBD2 (5 bases). The CDR3 runs to 14 residues. Deletions cut 10 bases from V and 4 bases from J, with 16 bases between. Germline CDR1 is KGHSH and CDR2 is LQKENI. CDR3 sequence (DNA): TGTGCCACCGAGGACTTCCACCTCACCGGGGAGCTGTTTTTT. This codes for CATEDFHLTGELFF.

The V call is TRBV6-5, the J call TRBJ1-1; TRBD1 matches 7 bases. The CDR3 runs 15 residues. Losses at the gene ends were 4 bases for V and 0 bases for J; bases not matched to a gene: 5. Germline lookup yields CDR1 MNHEY and CDR2 SVGAGI. The CDR3: CASSFTGAMNTEAFF. CDR3 sequence (DNA): TGTGCCAGCAGTTTTACAGGGGCTATGAACACTGAAGCTTTCTTT.

This chain joins TRBV7-2 and TRBJ2-7; 10 nucleotides match TRBD1. The CDR3 extends over 17 amino acids. The V gene's germline CDR1 is SGHTA and CDR2 FQGNSA. The trim removed 2 bases at V and 2 bases at J, leaving 9 bases unmatched. The CDR3 bases are TGTGCCAGCAGCTTAAGGTGGAGCGGACAGGGGGCCTACGAGCAGTACTTC. The encoded protein is CASSLRWSGQGAYEQYF.

The chain employs TRBV2 and TRBJ2-2; a weak D match, TRBD1 (5 bases). The CDR3 has 13 residues. Germline V gene sequence: CDR1 SNHLY, CDR2 FYNNEI. V lost 6 bases and J lost 6, with 11 bases in between. CDR3 in DNA: TGTGCCAGCAGGGACATGACAGCCGGGGAGCTGTTTTTT. This gives the protein CASRDMTAGELFF. Full variable domain (outside the CDR3, taken from reference TRBV2 and TRBJ2-2): EPEVTQTPSHQVTQMGQEVILRCVPISNHLYFYWYRQILGQKVEFLVSFYNNEISEKSEIFDDQFSVERPDGSNFTLKIRSTKLEDSAMYFCASRDMTAGELFFGEGSRLTVL.

The CDR3 reads CASSRGPDREVYGYTF. The DNA of the CDR3 is TGCGCCAGCAGTCGCGGCCCGGACAGGGAAGTCTATGGCTACACCTTC. The chain uses TRBV5-1 and TRBJ1-2; 8 bases align to TRBD1. This CDR3 is built from 16 residues. After removal of 5 bases from V and 4 bases from J, the junction contained 13 bases not matched to a gene. In germline, CDR1 is SGHRS, CDR2 YFSETQ.

The chain recombines TRBV18 with TRBJ1-6, with TRBD1 matching over 10 bases. In germline, CDR1 is KGHSH, CDR2 LQKENI. CDR3 size: 17 residues. V gave up 6 bases and J gave up 2 bases; unmatched junction bases: 7. This CDR3 reads CASSLTGTGAYNSPLHF. Written as DNA, the CDR3 is TGTGCCAGCTCTCTCACCGGGACAGGGGCCTATAATTCACCCCTCCACTTT.

The rearrangement links TRBV20-1 to TRBJ1-2; 8 positions agree with TRBD1. The CDR3 spans 12 residues. Per the germline V gene, CDR1 is DFQATT and CDR2 is SNEGSKA (reference sequence). J was trimmed by 7 bases and V by 3 bases; bases with no gene match: 4. The CDR3 DNA sequence: TGCAGTGCTAGTATTGGACAGGGTGGCTACACCTTC. This gives the protein CSASIGQGGYTF.

The chain has TRBV14 and TRBJ1-1, with 7 bases identical to TRBD1. The CDR3 is 17 residues long. Per germline, CDR1 SGHDN and CDR2 FVKESK. V dropped 4 bases and J dropped 4; count of bases not matched to a gene: 15. The CDR3 protein is CASSPYNRGPKSTEAFF. The CDR3 region has the DNA TGTGCCAGCAGCCCATACAACAGGGGACCTAAGAGCACTGAAGCTTTCTTT.

CDR3 region: CASSDGASYEQYF. CDR3 nucleotides: TGTGCCAGCAGTGATGGGGCTTCCTACGAGCAGTACTTC. The genes are TRBV28 and TRBJ2-7; weak D call: TRBD1 (5 bases). Per germline, CDR1 MDHEN and CDR2 SYDVKM. The CDR3 spans 13 residues. V lost 5 bases to trimming and J lost 1 base, with 9 bases between them.

The rearrangement joins TRBV7-9 to TRBJ1-4; D not certain. Trimming pared 2 bases from V and 0 bases from J, leaving 13 bases between. The CDR3 is 17 residues long. Germline V gene data show CDR1 as SEHNR and CDR2 as FQNEAQ (reference sequence). The CDR3 bases are TGTGCCAGCAGCTTACCACGACGGGATACAACTAATGAAAAACTGTTTTTT. It codes for CASSLPRRDTTNEKLFF.

V and J are TRBV6-2 or TRBV6-3 and TRBJ2-3, with D possibly being TRBD2 (6 bases). The germline V gene has CDR1 MNHEY and CDR2 SVGEGT. Between the trimmed V and J ends, which lost 0 bases and 6 bases, there was a span of 19 bases. The CDR3 covers 17 residues. CDR3 residues: CASSYSNPGGTTDTQYF. The DNA of the CDR3 is TGTGCCAGCAGTTACTCGAACCCCGGAGGGACCACGGATACGCAGTATTTT.

This rearrangement joins TRBV28 to TRBJ2-7, with TRBD1 matching over 7 bases. The CDR3 has 16 residues. Looked up from germline, CDR1 is MDHEN and CDR2 is SYDVKM. The V segment lost 4 bases and the J segment 3 bases; nucleotides outside the gene matches: 12. The chain's CDR3 is CASSSPNDRANYEQYF. CDR3 sequence (DNA): TGTGCCAGCAGTTCCCCTAACGACAGGGCTAACTACGAGCAGTACTTC.

V usage is TRBV6-5 and J usage is TRBJ1-1, with TRBD1 matching over 7 bases. The germline CDR1 and CDR2 sequences are MNHEY and SVGAGI. J lost 4 bases, V lost 7 bases, and 6 bases had no gene match. The CDR3 extends over 13 amino acids. CDR3 residues: CASTSSGGTEAFF. The CDR3 DNA reads TGTGCCAGCACTTCTTCAGGGGGCACTGAAGCTTTCTTT.